The 32 T cell receptor beta chains reported below all come from one sample, sequenced in a study of molecular identifiers for immune sequencing clone quantification. One entry per CDR3 protein results from TCRdb running MiXCR on the PCR reads. The sample includes nearly 650,000 distinct CDR3 sequences, over 25% of them seen just once. The sample comprised naive CD8+ T cells from blood, with Jurkat cell RNA spiked in. Stated subset: FACS-sorted CD8+CD4-CCR7+CD45RA+ naive T cells. These receptors all stem from a human donor in good health. Some libraries in this study had Jurkat cell RNA spiked in.

The chain couples TRBV6-5 to TRBJ2-2, with D possibly matching TRBD1 (6 bases). Germline CDR1 and CDR2: MNHEY and SVGAGI. The CDR3 runs to 16 residues. V was cut by 2 bases and J by 1 base, with 11 bases left in between. The CDR3 reads CASSYAGVGNTGELFF. CDR3 DNA: TGTGCCAGCAGTTACGCAGGGGTGGGGAACACCGGGGAGCTGTTTTTT.

This clonotype was picked up a small number of times. J is TRBJ1-3 and V is TRBV28, with 11 positions matching TRBD1. V lost 3 bases to trimming and J lost 3 bases; unmatched junction nucleotides: 7. Germline CDR1 is MDHEN and CDR2 is SYDVKM. The CDR3 is 17 residues long. The CDR3 DNA sequence: TGTGCCAGCAGTTTTATGGACAGGGGGCTTGGTGGAAACACCATATATTTT. Protein: CASSFMDRGLGGNTIYF.

J is TRBJ1-2 and V is TRBV6-1; 8 bases agree with TRBD1. Germline V gene sequence: CDR1 MNHNS, CDR2 SASEGT. J gave up 5 bases and V 6 bases, and 17 bases lay outside the gene matches. The CDR3 runs to 17 residues. The CDR3 loop reads CASSGTLGTGNGYGYTF. DNA of the CDR3: TGTGCCAGCAGCGGCACGTTGGGGACAGGCAATGGTTATGGCTACACCTTC.

This rearrangement joins TRBV4-3 to TRBJ2-7, with TRBD1 identical over 7 bases. The CDR3 sequence is 15 residues long. Losses at the gene ends were 0 bases for V and 2 bases for J; bases not matched to a gene: 4. CDR1 is LGHNA and CDR2 is YSLEER in the germline V gene. The CDR3: CASSQEWQGAYEQYF. The DNA of the CDR3 is TGCGCCAGCAGCCAAGAATGGCAGGGGGCCTACGAGCAGTACTTC.

The chain couples TRBV20-1 to TRBJ2-1; D unresolved. Germline CDR1 and CDR2: DFQATT and SNEGSKA (reference sequence). Trimming cost V 0 bases and J 0 bases, with 9 bases left between them. The CDR3 extends over 15 amino acids. The CDR3 region has the DNA TGCAGTGCTAGAGATTTGGCGGCCTCCTACAATGAGCAGTTCTTC. Amino acid sequence: CSARDLAASYNEQFF.

A few counts support this clonotype. V usage is TRBV10-2 and J usage is TRBJ2-7; 8 bases agree with TRBD2. The junction had 12 bases not matched to a gene; V was cut back by 4 bases and J by 4 bases. CDR3 size: 16 residues. The germline CDR1 and CDR2 sequences are WSHSY and SAAADI. DNA for the CDR3: TGCGCCAGCAGTGCCCCGGCCGGGAGGGCAGCGTACGAGCAGTACTTC. Amino acids: CASSAPAGRAAYEQYF.

Many counts were recorded for this clonotype. The genes are TRBV7-2 and TRBJ2-7, with D possibly TRBD1 on 5 matching bases. Trimming stripped 1 base from V and 5 bases from J, with 12 bases between. This CDR3 is built from 14 residues. Germline-derived CDR1 and CDR2 are SGHTA and FQGNSA. CDR3 coding DNA: TGTGCCAGCAGCTTAGTTAGTGTAGGGGACGAGCAGTACTTC. Residues: CASSLVSVGDEQYF.

This clonotype showed up many times. This chain links TRBV7-6 with TRBJ1-2; tentative D call: TRBD1 (5 bases). Germline V gives CDR1 SGHVS, CDR2 FNYEAQ. The CDR3 has 13 residues. The V end lost 3 bases, the J end lost 7 bases, and 12 bases lay between the germline ends. CDR3 nucleotide sequence: TGTGCCAGCAGCTTGCAGGGAATTAGTGGCTACACCTTC. Protein product: CASSLQGISGYTF.

The table lists this clonotype with many counts. This chain links TRBV29-1 with TRBJ1-1, with D maybe TRBD1 (5 bases). The CDR3 spans 12 residues. Trimming took 8 bases from V and 6 from J, leaving 16 bases between them. CDR1 is SQVTM and CDR2 is ANQGSEA in the germline V gene. CDR3 coding DNA: TGCAGCATTTATCCTTCACAGGCTGAAGCTTTCTTT. This translates into CSIYPSQAEAFF. Combining the CDR3 with reference TRBV29-1 and TRBJ1-1 gives the whole variable domain SAVISQKPSRDICQRGTSLTIQCQVDSQVTMMFWYRQQPGQSLTLIATANQGSEATYESGFVIDKFPISRPNLTFSTLTVSNMSPEDSSIYLCSIYPSQAEAFFGQGTRLTVV.

On this clonotype itself: One base away lies a much larger clone, so this may be a sequencing read error. This CDR3 is missing its conserved last phenylalanine or tryptophan, likely due to a read error. J is TRBJ2-1 and V is TRBV7-2; 8 bases line up with TRBD2. The V gene end was trimmed by 4 bases and the J gene end by 8 bases; junction bases not matched to a gene: 13. In germline, CDR1 is SGHTA, CDR2 FQGNSA. The CDR3 contains 16 residues. The CDR3 DNA sequence: TGTGCCAGCAGCTCCTTAGCGGGACCATCCCGCGATGAGCAGTTCTTA. It translates to CASSSLAGPSRDEQFL.

A note on this clonotype: It may be a read error: a sequence one base away is much more abundant. The rearrangement joins TRBV30 to TRBJ1-1; TRBD1 is a possible D gene (6 bases). Per the germline V gene, CDR1 is GTSNPN and CDR2 is SVGIG (reference sequence). The length of the CDR3 is 10 residues. The CDR3 protein is CAWIQGEASF. The CDR3 nucleotides read TGTGCCTGGATACAGGGTGAAGCTTCCTTT.

The table lists this clonotype with a few counts. The chain is built from TRBV4-2 and TRBJ2-1; 7 bases fit TRBD2. This CDR3 spans 16 amino acids. Losses at the gene ends were 0 bases for V and 8 bases for J; bases not matched to a gene: 10. Per the germline V gene, CDR1 is LGHNA and CDR2 is YNFKEQ. CDR3: CASSQEEGRAFYEQFF. CDR3 DNA: TGTGCCAGCAGCCAAGAGGAAGGGAGGGCCTTCTATGAGCAGTTCTTC.

CDR3 bases: TGTGCCAGCAGCGGCGGGGAATGGCAAAACATTCAGTACTTC. Translated: CASSGGEWQNIQYF. The chain joins TRBV11-2 to TRBJ2-4; weak D call: TRBD2 (6 bases). The V gene's germline CDR1 is SGHAT and CDR2 FQNNGV. The ends were cut back, 5 bases at V and 5 bases at J, with 13 bases in the middle. This CDR3 contains 14 residues.

Points on this clonotype: A read error is possible here, since a much larger clone lies one base away. The chain has TRBV6-2 or TRBV6-3 and TRBJ2-7; 8 positions agree with TRBD1. The CDR3 length is 14 residues. Germline values: CDR1 MNHEY, CDR2 SVGEGT. Trimming took 4 bases from V and 6 from J; bases not matched to a gene: 8. The CDR3 reads CASSSGRGLCEQYF. CDR3 in DNA: TGTGCCAGCAGTTCCGGCAGGGGGCTGTGCGAGCAGTACTTC.

The rearrangement uses TRBV4-1 and TRBJ2-3; D is unclear. Germline CDR1 reads MGHRA; CDR2 reads YSYEKL. V lost 3 bases and J 3 bases, leaving 10 bases between the germline ends. This CDR3 has 14 residues. CDR3 sequence (DNA): TGCGCCAGCAGCCAGTACGTACAGACAGATACGCAGTATTTT. Translated, it gives CASSQYVQTDTQYF.

There are many counts of this clonotype. This chain connects TRBV6-5 to TRBJ1-1, with D uncertain. This CDR3 contains 13 residues. The V end lost 6 bases, the J end lost 8 bases, and 16 bases lay between the germline ends. Germline CDR1 reads MNHEY; CDR2 reads SVGAGI. CDR3 residues: CASRPSGVEEAFF. The CDR3 DNA sequence: TGTGCCAGCAGGCCGTCGGGTGTCGAGGAAGCTTTCTTT.

V gene TRBV7-9 combines with J gene TRBJ2-5, with 10 bases aligning to TRBD1. Germline assignment: CDR1 SEHNR and CDR2 FQNEAQ (reference sequence). The length of the CDR3 is 15 residues. Unmatched junction bases numbered 9, after V lost 6 bases and J lost 5 bases. Here the CDR3 reads CASSLGQGSSETQYF. In nucleotides, the CDR3 is TGTGCCAGCAGTCTGGGACAGGGGAGTTCGGAGACCCAGTACTTC.

In regard to this clonotype: It may be a read error: a sequence one base away is much more abundant. CDR3 in amino acids: CASSLVAEGFTDTQYF. As DNA, the CDR3 is TGTGCCAGCAGTTTAGTCGCGGAGGGGTTCACAGATACGCAGTATTTT. The rearrangement joins TRBV12-3 or TRBV12-4 to TRBJ2-3, with a tentative D call TRBD2 (6 bases). V dropped 1 base and J dropped 2 bases, with 13 bases sitting between them. The CDR3 spans 16 residues.

This clonotype was found a few times. The gene calls are TRBV20-1 and TRBJ2-3; 10 nucleotides match TRBD2. Germline V gives CDR1 DFQATT, CDR2 SNEGSKA (reference sequence). The V and J ends lost 2 bases and 3 bases, in that order; junction bases with no gene match: 11. The CDR3 sequence is 17 residues long. The CDR3 sequence: CSARPIPAGGETDTQYF. CDR3 DNA: TGCAGTGCTAGACCAATTCCAGCGGGGGGGGAAACAGATACGCAGTATTTT.

In regard to this clonotype: Just one base apart from a much larger clone, this may be a read error. The rearrangement joins TRBV6-6 to TRBJ2-2; 13 bases are shared with TRBD2. Germline V gene sequence: CDR1 MNHNY, CDR2 SVGAGI (reference sequence). CDR3 length equals 17 residues. Here the CDR3 DNA reads TGTGTCAGCAGTACTAGCGGGGGGGCATCGAACACCGGGGAGCTGTTTTTT. As protein: CVSSTSGGASNTGELFF.

On this clonotype itself: A single base separates this from a much larger clone, so it may be a read error. A read error is likely, as this CDR3 ends without the conserved phenylalanine or tryptophan. J is TRBJ2-7 and V is TRBV7-9, with D possibly TRBD1 on 5 matching bases. Trimming removed 6 bases from V and 6 bases from J, with 12 bases in between. This CDR3 is built from 12 residues. Looked up from germline, CDR1 is SEHNR and CDR2 is FQNEAQ (reference sequence). In nucleotides, the CDR3 is TGTGCCAGCAGGGACACCCGTCGCGAGCAGTACTCC. The encoded protein is CASRDTRREQYS.

Regarding this clonotype: This sequence may be a read error, since a much larger clone differs from it by one base. The chain combines TRBV29-1 with TRBJ2-7, with TRBD1 identical over 9 bases. The CDR3 runs to 14 residues. Trimming cost V 7 bases and J 3 bases; bases outside gene matches: 10. CDR1 is SQVTM and CDR2 is ANQGSEA in the germline V gene. Written as DNA, the CDR3 is TGCAGCGGCGGACAGGGGATTGGAATCTACGAGCAGTACTTC. This translates into CSGGQGIGIYEQYF.

This clonotype has only a few counts. This rearrangement joins TRBV4-1 to TRBJ2-7; 9 bases match TRBD2. Germline V gives CDR1 MGHRA, CDR2 YSYEKL. V shed 4 bases, J shed 4 bases, and the junction held 11 bases outside the gene matches. The CDR3 runs 16 residues. The chain's CDR3 is CASSPLAGPSPYEQYF. In DNA form, the CDR3 reads TGCGCCAGCAGCCCTCTAGCGGGACCAAGTCCGTACGAGCAGTACTTC.

Only a few counts were recorded for this clonotype. The J gene is TRBJ1-5, the V gene TRBV12-3 or TRBV12-4; TRBD1 matches 10 bases. Trimming removed 3 bases from V and 0 bases from J; junction bases left unmatched: 2. The CDR3 loop spans 16 amino acids. CDR3 loop: CASSFRTGGSNQPQHF. Here the CDR3 DNA reads TGTGCCAGCAGTTTTCGGACAGGGGGTAGCAATCAGCCCCAGCATTTT.

Regarding this clonotype: Possible read error: a much larger clone is one base away. The J gene is TRBJ1-1, the V gene TRBV5-6; D unclear. Germline-derived CDR1 and CDR2 are SGHDT and YYEEEE. Trimming took 0 bases from V and 7 from J, leaving 13 bases between them. The CDR3 sequence is 14 residues long. The CDR3: CASSLAPDVSEAFF. Here the CDR3 DNA reads TGTGCCAGCAGCTTGGCCCCGGACGTGAGTGAAGCTTTCTTT.

The chain uses TRBV9 and TRBJ2-5; the D gene is possibly TRBD1 (6 bases). CDR1 SGDLS and CDR2 YYNGEE come from the germline V gene. Trimming cost V 1 base and J 2 bases, with 15 bases left between them. The CDR3 is made up of 16 amino acids. Here the CDR3 reads CASSVTPQGTQETQYF. The CDR3 bases are TGTGCCAGCAGCGTAACACCGCAGGGGACACAAGAGACCCAGTACTTC. Filled out from reference TRBV9 and TRBJ2-5, the complete variable domain reads DSGVTQTPKHLITATGQRVTLRCSPRSGDLSVYWYQQSLDQGLQFLIQYYNGEERAKGNILERFSAQQFPDLHSELNLSSLELGDSALYFCASSVTPQGTQETQYFGPGTRLLVL.

The J gene is TRBJ2-1, the V gene TRBV27; 8 bases match TRBD2. CDR3 length equals 15 residues. V shed 5 bases and J 12 bases; nucleotides not matched to a gene: 15. CDR1 and CDR2 from the germline V gene are MNHEY and SMNVEV (reference sequence). The CDR3 sequence is CASSPTGGGLHRQFF. The CDR3 nucleotides are TGTGCCAGCAGTCCAACGGGGGGGGGGCTACATCGGCAGTTCTTC.

The chain links TRBV5-4 to TRBJ1-2; the D is unclear. Per germline, CDR1 SGHNT and CDR2 YYREEE (reference sequence). V lost 0 bases, J lost 4 bases, and 7 bases lay in between. The CDR3 has 13 residues. CDR3 DNA sequence: TGTGCCAGCAGCTTGGGGCAGTTCTATGGCTACACCTTC. Translating it yields CASSLGQFYGYTF.

V usage is TRBV30 and J usage is TRBJ1-5; D gene uncertain. Germline V gene sequence: CDR1 GTSNPN, CDR2 SVGIG (reference sequence). The CDR3 length is 14 residues. V gave up 0 bases and J gave up 3 bases, with 9 bases separating them. CDR3 nucleotides: TGTGCCTGGAGTGTAGCCGGTTACAATCAGCCCCAGCATTTT. It translates to CAWSVAGYNQPQHF. The whole variable domain, remainder taken from reference TRBV30 and TRBJ1-5, is SQTIHQWPATLVQPVGSPLSLECTVEGTSNPNLYWYRQAAGRGLQLLFYSVGIGQISSEVPQNLSASRPQDRQFILSSKKLLLSDSGFYLCAWSVAGYNQPQHFGDGTRLSIL.

This clonotype was recorded at least ten times. This chain links TRBV6-6 with TRBJ2-7; the D gene is possibly TRBD2 (5 bases). The germline V gene encodes CDR1 MNHNY and CDR2 SVGAGI (reference sequence). The CDR3 is made up of 12 amino acids. V lost 5 bases, J lost 6 bases, and 11 bases lay in between. CDR3 sequence (DNA): TGTGCCAGCAGTGAAGCCGGGATCGAGCAGTACTTC. Protein product: CASSEAGIEQYF.

In this sample, this clonotype turned up many times. The genes are TRBV29-1 and TRBJ2-6, with 9 bases fitting TRBD2. Germline V gives CDR1 SQVTM, CDR2 ANQGSEA. The ends lost 6 bases at V and 0 bases at J; junction bases unmatched: 3. The CDR3 is 15 residues long. The CDR3 DNA reads TGCAGCGTGCGGGGGGGCCCCTCTGGGGCCAACGTCCTGACTTTC. It yields the protein CSVRGGPSGANVLTF.

This clonotype was observed once. This may arise from a read error, as a much more abundant clone is one base away. The chain employs TRBV30 and TRBJ2-1, with TRBD1 identical over 7 bases. Germline V gene data show CDR1 as GTSNPN and CDR2 as SVGIG (reference sequence). The CDR3 runs to 13 residues. V was pared by 8 bases and J by 3 bases, with 7 bases of the junction left unmatched. DNA of the CDR3: TGTGCCCCGTTACGGGACAGCTACAATGAGCAGTTCTTC. Its translation is CAPLRDSYNEQFF.